The 27 T cell receptor beta chains presented below share a single source sample, sequenced in a study of blood T cell repertoires in COVID-19. Assay: immunoSEQ multiplex PCR; the TCRdb copy retains only in-frame clones and omits some. The sample lists about 55,000 clones, roughly 90% seen once, with 16% in the top ten. The sequenced sample was peripheral blood. These TCRs come from a man aged 80 or over with acute or convalescent COVID-19.

This rearrangement joins TRBV5-5 to TRBJ2-5; 10 bases align to TRBD2. There are 17 residues in the CDR3. CDR1 is SGHKS and CDR2 is YYEKEE in the germline V gene (reference sequence). Trimming at V came to 0 bases and at J to 2 bases, leaving 7 bases not matched to a gene. CDR3 residues: CASSLGLAGVWQETQYF. The CDR3, as DNA: TGTGCCAGCAGCTTGGGTCTAGCGGGGGTTTGGCAAGAGACCCAGTACTTC.

The gene calls are TRBV12-3 or TRBV12-4 and TRBJ1-2; D possibly corresponds to TRBD1 (5 bases). Trimming pared 3 bases from V and 8 bases from J, leaving 10 bases between. The CDR3 is 12 amino acids. The CDR3 nucleotides are TGTGCCAGCAGTTTCCCAGGGAAAGGCTACACCTTC. The encoded protein is CASSFPGKGYTF.

The gene calls are TRBV2 and TRBJ1-2; D might be TRBD1 (6 bases). The ends were cut back, 6 bases at V and 5 bases at J, with 16 bases in the middle. In germline, CDR1 is SNHLY, CDR2 FYNNEI. The CDR3 contains 14 residues. This chain's CDR3 is CASRGGASLYGYTF. The DNA of the CDR3 is TGTGCCAGCAGGGGGGGGGCCTCTTTGTATGGCTACACCTTC.

V gene TRBV19 combines with J gene TRBJ1-2; 8 bases line up with TRBD1. Germline CDR1 is LNHDA and CDR2 is SQIVND (reference sequence). The CDR3 consists of 14 residues. V dropped 5 bases and J dropped 3; count of bases not matched to a gene: 5. The CDR3 nucleotides read TGTGCCAGTAGTGAGGACAGGGAGGACTATGGCTACACCTTC. As protein: CASSEDREDYGYTF.

The chain uses TRBV9 and TRBJ1-5; 9 positions agree with TRBD1. V lost 5 bases, J lost 7 bases, and 7 bases stayed unmatched. The CDR3 is 14 residues long. Germline loops: CDR1 SGDLS, CDR2 YYNGEE. The DNA of the CDR3 is TGTGCCAGCAGTGGGGACAGGGATGGCCAGCCCCAGCATTTT. Amino acids: CASSGDRDGQPQHF.

J is TRBJ1-6 and V is TRBV5-4, with TRBD1 matching 7 bases. The CDR3 totals 15 residues. V lost 2 bases and J lost 2; bases outside the gene matches: 1. Per germline, CDR1 SGHNT and CDR2 YYREEE (reference sequence). Here the CDR3 reads CASSLGQAYNSPLHF. The CDR3, as DNA: TGTGCCAGCAGCTTAGGACAGGCCTATAATTCACCCCTCCACTTT.

The chain joins TRBV28 to TRBJ1-6, with D uncertain. Germline lookup yields CDR1 MDHEN and CDR2 SYDVKM. This CDR3 has 15 amino acids. Trimming left V 5 bases short and J 3 bases short, with 11 bases between. The CDR3 bases are TGTGCCAGCAGTCCACCCGGAGTCTATAATTCACCCCTCCACTTT. This translates into CASSPPGVYNSPLHF.

This chain joins TRBV3-1 (or the pseudogene TRBV3-2) and TRBJ2-7; 9 bases fit TRBD2. From germline, CDR1 is LGHDT and CDR2 YNNKEL (reference sequence). V trimming: 4 bases; J trimming: 0 bases; junction bases outside the gene matches: 4. The CDR3 is 15 amino acids. The CDR3 loop reads CASSPAGGSSYEQYF. DNA for the CDR3: TGTGCCAGCAGCCCCGCGGGGGGGAGCTCCTACGAGCAGTACTTC.

The chain employs TRBV6-5 and TRBJ1-1; 8 bases line up with TRBD1. Germline lookup yields CDR1 MNHEY and CDR2 SVGAGI. The CDR3 consists of 14 residues. With V trimmed by 11 bases and J by 1 base, 9 bases remained unmatched. CDR3 coding DNA: TGTGCCGTGGGGGGGGACAGGAGGAACACTGAAGCTTTCTTT. Its translation: CAVGGDRRNTEAFF.

The chain has TRBV12-3 or TRBV12-4 and TRBJ2-1, with 7 bases lining up with TRBD1. The V and J ends lost 0 bases and 9 bases, in that order; junction bases with no gene match: 2. This CDR3 has 13 residues. The CDR3, as DNA: TGTGCCAGCAGTTTAGCCTCAGGGGGTGAGCAGTTCTTC. Translation gives CASSLASGGEQFF.

The chain recombines TRBV11-3 with TRBJ1-1; D is undetermined. CDR1 is SGHNT, CDR2 YENEEA, per germline. Trimming removed 5 bases from V and 2 bases from J, with 12 bases in between. The length of the CDR3 is 14 residues. CDR3 sequence: CASSRGGVNTEAFF. CDR3 bases: TGTGCCAGCAGCCGCGGAGGCGTTAACACTGAAGCTTTCTTT.

The chain combines TRBV6-5 with TRBJ2-1, with 7 nucleotides matching TRBD2. This CDR3 region has 15 residues. V gave up 6 bases and J gave up 4 bases; unmatched junction bases: 9. Germline CDR1 MNHEY, CDR2 SVGAGI. The CDR3 loop reads CASSRGGTTYNEQFF. The CDR3 DNA reads as TGTGCCAGCAGCCGAGGAGGGACTACTTACAATGAGCAGTTCTTC.

To note about this clone: Other DNA sequences in this sample translate to the same CDR3. The chain uses TRBV5-1 and TRBJ2-2, with 9 bases identical to TRBD1. CDR1 SGHRS and CDR2 YFSETQ come from the germline V gene. With V trimmed by 0 bases and J by 4 bases, 4 bases remained unmatched. CDR3 size: 16 residues. The CDR3 nucleotides are TGCGCCAGCAGCTTGGTCGGGGGACAGGGCACCGGGGAGCTGTTTTTT. Translating it yields CASSLVGGQGTGELFF.

This clone was seen only once. The chain uses TRBV18 and TRBJ1-5; D might be TRBD1 (6 bases). Germline V gives CDR1 KGHSH, CDR2 LQKENI. This CDR3 spans 15 amino acids. V was pared by 3 bases and J by 5 bases, with 14 bases between. CDR3 residues: CASSPGGGRDQPQHF. For the CDR3, the DNA is TGTGCCAGCTCACCCGGTGGGGGCCGGGATCAGCCCCAGCATTTT. Complete variable domain (other parts from reference TRBV18 and TRBJ1-5): NAGVMQNPRHLVRRRGQEARLRCSPMKGHSHVYWYRQLPEEGLKFMVYLQKENIIDESGMPKERFSAEFPKEGPSILRIQQVVRGDSAAYFCASSPGGGRDQPQHFGDGTRLSIL.

The chain joins TRBV5-1 to TRBJ2-7, with D possibly TRBD1 on 5 matching bases. Germline V CDR1 and CDR2: SGHRS, YFSETQ. The CDR3 has 15 residues. V shed 2 bases and J shed 2 bases, with 14 bases lying between them. For the CDR3, the DNA is TGCGCCAGCAGCTTAACGACAGACTCCCCCTACGAGCAGTACTTC. Protein sequence: CASSLTTDSPYEQYF.

The chain uses TRBV5-1 and TRBJ2-3; 10 bases line up with TRBD1. The CDR3 loop spans 15 amino acids. Germline V gives CDR1 SGHRS, CDR2 YFSETQ. After removal of 0 bases from V and 6 bases from J, the junction contained 4 bases not matched to a gene. In nucleotides, the CDR3 is TGCGCCAGCAGCTTGGCGGACAGGGGGAGGGATACGCAGTATTTT. Protein sequence: CASSLADRGRDTQYF.

About this clone itself: Sequence at one end of the junction differs from germline and may be a read error. The chain links TRBV7-7 to TRBJ2-7; 10 bases fit TRBD2. The CDR3 is 15 amino acids. The germline V gene has CDR1 SSHAT and CDR2 FNYEAQ (reference sequence). Written as DNA, the CDR3 is TGTGCTAGCAGCCTAGCCGCTAGCGGGGGCTACGAGCAGTACTTC. It is translated as CASSLAASGGYEQYF.

This chain uses TRBV29-1 with TRBJ2-7, with a possible D match to TRBD2 (5 bases). The ends were cut back, 3 bases at V and 3 bases at J, with 9 bases in the middle. The CDR3 sequence is 12 residues long. Germline values: CDR1 SQVTM, CDR2 ANQGSEA. The CDR3 DNA follows: TGCAGCGTTGAGGAGGATAACTACGAGCAGTACTTC. It is translated as CSVEEDNYEQYF.

The chain has TRBV5-1 and TRBJ1-2, with 9 bases lining up with TRBD1. Per the germline V gene, CDR1 is SGHRS and CDR2 is YFSETQ. The V segment lost 4 bases and the J segment 5 bases; nucleotides outside the gene matches: 9. This CDR3 contains 15 residues. CDR3 region: CASSPPGQGSYGYTF. CDR3 coding DNA: TGCGCCAGCAGCCCCCCGGGACAGGGCTCGTATGGCTACACCTTC. Combining the CDR3 with reference TRBV5-1 and TRBJ1-2 gives the whole variable domain KAGVTQTPRYLIKTRGQQVTLSCSPISGHRSVSWYQQTPGQGLQFLFEYFSETQRNKGNFPGRFSGRQFSNSRSEMNVSTLELGDSALYLCASSPPGQGSYGYTFGSGTRLTVV.

This chain joins TRBV9 and TRBJ1-1; tentatively, D is TRBD1 (6 bases). The CDR3 is 15 amino acids. V was trimmed by 4 bases and J by 2 bases, leaving 15 bases between them. Germline-derived CDR1 and CDR2 are SGDLS and YYNGEE. This CDR3 is CASSPEGVRNTEAFF. For the CDR3, the DNA is TGTGCCAGCAGCCCAGAGGGGGTCCGCAACACTGAAGCTTTCTTT.

The chain joins TRBV6-1 to TRBJ1-4; possible D gene TRBD1, 5 bases. CDR1 is MNHNS, CDR2 SASEGT, per germline. This CDR3 has 16 residues. V dropped 0 bases and J dropped 2 bases, with 10 bases sitting between them. This chain's CDR3 is CASSEAGGVTNEKLFF. For the CDR3, the DNA is TGTGCCAGCAGTGAAGCGGGGGGGGTCACTAATGAAAAACTGTTTTTT.

The chain joins TRBV24-1 to TRBJ1-5; D is unclear. Trimming removed 1 base from V and 0 bases from J, with 3 bases in between. Germline V gives CDR1 KGHDR, CDR2 SFDVKD. This CDR3 spans 14 amino acids. CDR3 loop: CATSDFHSNQPQHF. The CDR3 coding sequence is TGTGCCACCAGTGATTTCCATAGCAATCAGCCCCAGCATTTT.

The chain carries TRBV19 and TRBJ1-1, with TRBD1 identical over 8 bases. The V and J ends lost 5 bases and 3 bases, in that order; junction bases with no gene match: 8. CDR1 is LNHDA and CDR2 is SQIVND in the germline V gene (reference sequence). This CDR3 region has 15 residues. DNA for the CDR3: TGTGCCAGTAGTCCGCGGACAGGGAGAGACACTGAAGCTTTCTTT. This translates into CASSPRTGRDTEAFF.

This clone was counted a single time. The J gene is TRBJ2-3, the V gene TRBV5-6; 9 nucleotides align to TRBD2. CDR1 is SGHDT, CDR2 YYEEEE, per germline. The CDR3 spans 16 residues. After removal of 3 bases from V and 1 base from J, the junction contained 6 bases not matched to a gene. CDR3 DNA sequence: TGTGCCAGCAGCTCTACCGGGACTAGCCGCACAGATACGCAGTATTTT. This codes for CASSSTGTSRTDTQYF.

The chain uses TRBV10-2 and TRBJ1-4; 9 bases map to TRBD1. Germline-derived CDR1 and CDR2 are WSHSY and SAAADI. This CDR3 is built from 13 residues. Unmatched junction bases numbered 4, after V lost 7 bases and J lost 7 bases. The CDR3, as DNA: TGCGCCAGCACCCTGGACAGGGGTGAAAAACTGTTTTTT. Residues: CASTLDRGEKLFF.

This chain uses TRBV18 with TRBJ1-6, with D perhaps matching TRBD1 (5 bases). V was clipped by 2 bases and J by 7 bases, with 9 bases between them. This CDR3 spans 14 amino acids. Germline loops: CDR1 KGHSH, CDR2 LQKENI. The CDR3 DNA sequence: TGTGCCAGCTCACCAACAGGCGAGAATTCACCCCTCCACTTT. Residues: CASSPTGENSPLHF. Complete variable domain (other parts from reference TRBV18 and TRBJ1-6): NAGVMQNPRHLVRRRGQEARLRCSPMKGHSHVYWYRQLPEEGLKFMVYLQKENIIDESGMPKERFSAEFPKEGPSILRIQQVVRGDSAAYFCASSPTGENSPLHFGNGTRLTVT.

V and J are TRBV18 and TRBJ1-1; a weak D match, TRBD1 (6 bases). Germline V gene lookup returns CDR1 KGHSH and CDR2 LQKENI. The ends were cut back, 9 bases at V and 5 bases at J, with 10 bases in the middle. CDR3 size: 11 residues. In DNA form, the CDR3 reads TGTGCCAGTACAGGGTTAACTGAAGCTTTCTTT. It yields the protein CASTGLTEAFF.